In this sample, the clone carrying this TCR beta chain turned up many times. Its target is unknown. The data derive from a study of early T cells in non-severe SARS-CoV-2 infection. Study context: Sequenced material consisted of bulk RNA (from unsorted whole blood), and chains were unpaired.

Overall study findings and caveats: Matching against VDJdb likely underestimated virus-specific expansions, favoring anti-spike CD8.

TCRdb called the 5' RACE reads again in MiXCR, with one record for every CDR3 protein. This sample carries tens of thousands of distinct CDR3 sequences, 8.5% to 10% of them seen once, and the ten largest clones take 15% to 20%. The CDR3 has 14 amino acids. Trimming cost V 5 bases and J 1 base, with 13 bases left between them. Germline V lookup: CDR1 DFQATT, CDR2 SNEGSKA (reference sequence). The chain uses TRBV20-1 and TRBJ2-3, with D possibly being TRBD2 (6 bases). The sequencing input was whole blood. The receptor's source is an adult who was a healthcare worker with PCR-confirmed SARS-CoV-2 infection or an uninfected control (not recorded which). The CDR3, as DNA: TGCAGTGCTCTCCGACTAGGCGGCACAGATACGCAGTATTTT. This gives the protein CSALRLGGTDTQYF.